Below, 13 T cell receptor beta chains from the same sample are listed, as sequenced in a study of shared clonotypes between healthy human individuals. Naive CD8 isolation took CD45RO-negative cells positively selected for CCR7 and excluded terminally differentiated effector memory CD45RA+ cells. Generated by immunoSEQ multiplex PCR, the TCRdb table keeps only in-frame clones and is missing some. Of roughly 590,000 clones in the sample, about 95% are singletons; the top ten hold 0.11%. The specimen was naive CD8+ T cells sorted from blood. The receptors were sampled from a woman younger than 45 in good health.

The gene calls are TRBV27 and TRBJ2-1; the D gene could be TRBD1 or TRBD2 (5 bases each). CDR1 and CDR2 (germline): MNHEY, SMNVEV (reference sequence). Between the trimmed V and J ends, which lost 5 bases and 7 bases, there was a span of 12 bases. The CDR3 extends over 13 amino acids. As DNA, the CDR3 is TGTGCCAGCAGTAGGGGACGATTAAATGAGCAGTTCTTC. This codes for CASSRGRLNEQFF.

The V call is TRBV29-1, the J call TRBJ2-1; D remains unclear. Trimming left V 1 base short and J 5 bases short, with 6 bases between. This CDR3 is built from 12 residues. CDR1 SQVTM and CDR2 ANQGSEA come from the germline V gene. CDR3 sequence (DNA): TGCAGCGTTGAAGGTGGCAACAATGAGCAGTTCTTC. Protein product: CSVEGGNNEQFF.

This sequence joins TRBV7-6 and TRBJ2-7; the D gene could be TRBD1 or TRBD2 (5 bases each). This CDR3 is built from 17 residues. Germline lookup yields CDR1 SGHVS and CDR2 FNYEAQ. V was cut by 0 bases and J by 4 bases, with 19 bases left in between. The CDR3 region is CASSLARWGREYYEQYF. The CDR3 DNA reads TGTGCCAGCAGCTTAGCGAGGTGGGGCAGGGAGTATTACGAGCAGTACTTC.

This chain links TRBV19 with TRBJ2-2; D may be TRBD2 (6 bases). Germline CDR1 and CDR2: LNHDA and SQIVND (reference sequence). The CDR3 loop spans 17 amino acids. Trimming pared 5 bases from V and 2 bases from J, leaving 18 bases between. CDR3 sequence reads: CASSAGSWRVNTGELFF. In nucleotides, the CDR3 is TGTGCCAGTAGTGCCGGGTCATGGAGGGTAAACACCGGGGAGCTGTTTTTT.

V is TRBV15 and J is TRBJ2-1, with 11 bases aligning to TRBD1. J lost 6 bases, V lost 3 bases, and 4 bases had no gene match. CDR3 length: 15 residues. Germline V gives CDR1 LNHNV, CDR2 YYDKDF (reference sequence). CDR3 nucleotides: TGTGCCACCAGCAGGGACAGGGGGCCGGCCAATGAGCAGTTCTTC. This gives the protein CATSRDRGPANEQFF. The full variable domain, in which reference TRBV15 and TRBJ2-1 provide the parts outside the CDR3, is DAMVIQNPRYQVTQFGKPVTLSCSQTLNHNVMYWYQQKSSQAPKLLFHYYDKDFNNEADTPDNFQSRRPNTSFCFLDIRSPGLGDTAMYLCATSRDRGPANEQFFGPGTRLTVL.

The chain employs TRBV5-6 and TRBJ1-1, with D possibly being TRBD1 (5 bases). The CDR3 runs 14 residues. Germline V gives CDR1 SGHDT, CDR2 YYEEEE. Trimming pared 4 bases from V and 0 bases from J, leaving 10 bases between. CDR3: CASSQRGMNTEAFF. DNA of the CDR3: TGTGCCAGCAGCCAAAGGGGTATGAACACTGAAGCTTTCTTT.

The CDR3: CASRDRFGVDYGYTF. DNA for the CDR3: TGTGCCAGTAGAGACAGATTCGGCGTGGACTATGGCTACACCTTC. J is TRBJ1-2 and V is TRBV19; a possible D gene is TRBD1 (5 bases). Per the germline V gene, CDR1 is LNHDA and CDR2 is SQIVND (reference sequence). The V end was cut by 6 bases, the J end by 3 bases, with 17 bases between. There are 15 residues in the CDR3. The entire variable domain, with the rest obtained from reference TRBV19 and TRBJ1-2, is as follows: DGGITQSPKYLFRKEGQNVTLSCEQNLNHDAMYWYRQDPGQGLRLIYYSQIVNDFQKGDIAEGYSVSREKKESFPLTVTSAQKNPTAFYLCASRDRFGVDYGYTFGSGTRLTVV.

The count of this clone is one. The chain employs TRBV28 and TRBJ1-5; the match to TRBD1 covers 8 bases. The germline V gene encodes CDR1 MDHEN and CDR2 SYDVKM. The trim removed 5 bases at V and 2 bases at J, leaving 14 bases unmatched. The length of the CDR3 is 18 residues. The CDR3 DNA reads TGTGCCAGCAGTCCACAACAGGGGGGCCTTTATCGCAATCAGCCCCAGCATTTT. Translated: CASSPQQGGLYRNQPQHF.

This chain uses TRBV7-9 with TRBJ2-1; 12 bases match TRBD2. The germline V gene has CDR1 SEHNR and CDR2 FQNEAQ (reference sequence). The V segment lost 5 bases and the J segment 4 bases; nucleotides outside the gene matches: 3. This CDR3 is built from 15 residues. The CDR3 DNA sequence: TGTGCCAGCAGCCGTGGACTAGCGGGGTACAATGAGCAGTTCTTC. Translated: CASSRGLAGYNEQFF.

The chain carries TRBV6-1 and TRBJ1-2; tentatively, D is TRBD1 (6 bases). V was pared by 3 bases and J by 4 bases, with 15 bases between. The CDR3 runs 15 residues. Germline CDR1 and CDR2: MNHNS and SASEGT. The CDR3 region has the DNA TGTGCCAGCAGTGATTACAGGGAGGAGGTCTATGGCTACACCTTC. It translates to CASSDYREEVYGYTF.

The chain combines TRBV28 with TRBJ1-2; D possibly corresponds to TRBD1 (5 bases). This CDR3 has 13 residues. Trimming pared 10 bases from V and 5 bases from J, leaving 17 bases between. CDR1 and CDR2 from the germline V gene are MDHEN and SYDVKM. As DNA, the CDR3 is TGTGCCATCCGCGGCGGGGGGAATTATGGCTACACCTTC. Its protein product is CAIRGGGNYGYTF.

The CDR3 spells CASSQGLASGRVYEQFF. CDR3 bases: TGCGCCAGCAGCCAAGGACTGGCTAGCGGGAGGGTCTATGAGCAGTTCTTC. The V and J genes are TRBV4-1 and TRBJ2-1; 12 nucleotides align to TRBD2. V trimming: 1 base; J trimming: 8 bases; junction bases outside the gene matches: 9. Germline values: CDR1 MGHRA, CDR2 YSYEKL. CDR3 length: 17 residues.

The chain couples TRBV27 to TRBJ2-2; TRBD2 matches at 11 bases. The CDR3 totals 15 residues. With V trimmed by 7 bases and J by 5 bases, 6 bases remained unmatched. CDR1 is MNHEY, CDR2 SMNVEV, per germline (reference sequence). The CDR3 DNA reads TGTGCCAGCATCTCCGGGACTAGCGGTACCGGGGAGCTGTTTTTT. It is translated as CASISGTSGTGELFF.